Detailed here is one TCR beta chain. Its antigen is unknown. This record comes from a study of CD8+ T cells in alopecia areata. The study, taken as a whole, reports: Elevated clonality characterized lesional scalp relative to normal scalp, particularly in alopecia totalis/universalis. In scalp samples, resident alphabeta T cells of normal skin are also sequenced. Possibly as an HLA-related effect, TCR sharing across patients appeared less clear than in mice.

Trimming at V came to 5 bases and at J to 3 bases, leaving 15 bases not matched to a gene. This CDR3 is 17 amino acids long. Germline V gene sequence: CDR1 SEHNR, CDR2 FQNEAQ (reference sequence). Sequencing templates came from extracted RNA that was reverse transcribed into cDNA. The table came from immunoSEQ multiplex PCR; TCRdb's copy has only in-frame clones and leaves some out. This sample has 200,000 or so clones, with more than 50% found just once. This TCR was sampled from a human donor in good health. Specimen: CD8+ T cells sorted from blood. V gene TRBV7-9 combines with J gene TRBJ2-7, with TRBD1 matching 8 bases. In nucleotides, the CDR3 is TGTGCCAGCAGCCACCCCATGGCCAGGGGGCTAGGCTACGAGCAGTACTTC. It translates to CASSHPMARGLGYEQYF.